The 32 T cell receptor beta chains below all came from one sample that was sequenced in a study of CD8 T cells in Susac syndrome. An input of roughly 0.5 to 1 ug of RNA was subjected to reverse transcription using random hexamers. TCRdb itself ran the immunoSEQ multiplex PCR reads through MiXCR, one entry per CDR3 protein. The table has around 230,000 distinct CDR3 sequences, 90% to 96% seen once. The sequencing sample was made of CD4+ T cells from PBMCs. These receptor sequences come from a human donor with Susac syndrome.

The rearrangement joins TRBV5-8 to TRBJ1-2; D is unclear. The CDR3 totals 12 residues. The V end lost 7 bases, the J end lost 3 bases, and 10 bases lay between the germline ends. Germline V gene lookup returns CDR1 SGHTS and CDR2 YDEGEE. The CDR3, as DNA: TGTGCCAGCCGCTCCTCCTACTATGGCTACACCTTC. Its translation: CASRSSYYGYTF.

The V gene is TRBV15, the J gene TRBJ1-4, with a weak D call TRBD1 (5 bases). Germline CDR1 is LNHNV and CDR2 is YYDKDF (reference sequence). Trimming pared 4 bases from V and 4 bases from J, leaving 13 bases between. The CDR3 sequence is 15 residues long. The CDR3: CATSITRGSNEKLFF. As DNA, the CDR3 is TGTGCCACCAGCATAACCCGGGGGAGTAATGAAAAACTGTTTTTT.

The V gene is TRBV6-5, the J gene TRBJ1-2; 7 positions match TRBD1. Looked up from germline, CDR1 is MNHEY and CDR2 is SVGAGI. V gave up 7 bases and J gave up 6 bases; unmatched junction bases: 5. This CDR3 is 12 amino acids long. CDR3 sequence (DNA): TGTGCCAGCACCCAGACAGGGAATGGCTACACCTTC. Translating it yields CASTQTGNGYTF.

V is TRBV7-9 and J is TRBJ2-3, with 7 bases lining up with TRBD1. The germline V gene has CDR1 SEHNR and CDR2 FQNEAQ (reference sequence). The CDR3 covers 14 residues. V gave up 5 bases and J gave up 0 bases; unmatched junction bases: 2. CDR3 amino acids: CASSPGQSTDTQYF. CDR3 nucleotides: TGTGCCAGCAGCCCGGGACAGAGCACAGATACGCAGTATTTT. Supplemented by reference TRBV7-9 and TRBJ2-3, the full variable domain reads DTGVSQNPRHKITKRGQNVTFRCDPISEHNRLYWYRQTLGQGPEFLTYFQNEAQLEKSRLLSDRFSAERPKGSFSTLEIQRTEQGDSAMYLCASSPGQSTDTQYFGPGTRLTVL.

This chain links TRBV27 with TRBJ1-2; a possible D gene is TRBD1 (6 bases). Germline CDR1 reads MNHEY; CDR2 reads SMNVEV (reference sequence). The CDR3 runs 15 residues. V dropped 4 bases and J dropped 0 bases, with 12 bases sitting between them. This chain's CDR3 is CASSSRTASNYGYTF. CDR3 DNA sequence: TGTGCCAGCAGTTCAAGGACAGCCTCTAACTATGGCTACACCTTC.

The V call is TRBV19, the J call TRBJ2-7, with D uncertain. The V and J ends lost 5 bases and 4 bases respectively, with 12 bases between them. Per germline, CDR1 LNHDA and CDR2 SQIVND (reference sequence). This CDR3 is 13 amino acids long. CDR3 coding DNA: TGTGCCAGTAGTGCCATCCCCGGATACGAGCAGTACTTC. This gives the protein CASSAIPGYEQYF.

The gene calls are TRBV7-8 and TRBJ1-4; perhaps TRBD1 as D (5 bases). The V end was cut by 5 bases, the J end by 1 base, with 17 bases between. Germline loops: CDR1 SGHVS, CDR2 FQNEAQ. This CDR3 has 17 amino acids. The CDR3 region is CASSLWGRVGTNEKLFF. The CDR3 nucleotides read TGTGCCAGCAGCCTATGGGGCAGGGTCGGAACTAATGAAAAACTGTTTTTT.

The table lists this clonotype with a count of one. J is TRBJ1-4 and V is TRBV23-1; 7 positions match TRBD1. TRBV23-1 is noted as an ORF with a role that remains uncertain. With V trimmed by 8 bases and J by 7 bases, 10 bases remained unmatched. CDR3 length: 14 amino acids. Here the CDR3 reads CASPSRQGPEKLFF. The CDR3 coding sequence is TGCGCCAGCCCAAGTCGACAGGGCCCTGAAAAACTGTTTTTT.

The CDR3 DNA is TGTGCCAGCAGCCAAGAGAAACAGGGGTTGTACAATGAGCAGTTCTTC. Encoded protein: CASSQEKQGLYNEQFF. The rearrangement joins TRBV14 to TRBJ2-1; 7 positions agree with TRBD1. V was clipped by 0 bases and J by 4 bases; unmatched bases: 6. The CDR3 has 16 amino acids. CDR1 and CDR2 (germline): SGHDN, FVKESK.

The chain couples TRBV29-1 to TRBJ1-1; D unresolved. The CDR3 contains 13 residues. Germline assignment: CDR1 SQVTM and CDR2 ANQGSEA. V shed 4 bases and J shed 2 bases, with 11 bases lying between them. The CDR3 reads CSVGRQVNTEAFF. CDR3 in DNA: TGCAGCGTTGGACGACAAGTTAACACTGAAGCTTTCTTT.

The chain combines TRBV7-3 with TRBJ2-4; D possibly uses TRBD1 or TRBD2 (6 bases each). Germline V CDR1 and CDR2: SGHTA, FQGTGA. The V and J ends lost 5 bases and 2 bases respectively, with 13 bases between them. The CDR3 is 15 residues long. The CDR3 nucleotides are TGTGCCAGCAGCGCCGGAGGGGGGACCAAAAACATTCAGTACTTC. Translation: CASSAGGGTKNIQYF.

This chain connects TRBV30 to TRBJ2-5; D uncertain. With 3 bases removed from V and 1 base from J, the gap between germline ends came to 12 bases. This CDR3 region has 14 residues. Germline V gene data show CDR1 as GTSNPN and CDR2 as SVGIG (reference sequence). CDR3 residues: CAWSMSTVQETQYF. CDR3 nucleotide sequence: TGTGCCTGGAGCATGAGTACCGTCCAAGAGACCCAGTACTTC.

This clonotype was picked up one time. V is TRBV29-1 and J is TRBJ2-2; 7 bases match TRBD1. V gave up 7 bases and J gave up 1 base; unmatched junction bases: 6. Germline V gene data show CDR1 as SQVTM and CDR2 as ANQGSEA. The CDR3 has 14 amino acids. The chain's CDR3 is CSAKQGRNTGELFF. CDR3 DNA sequence: TGCAGCGCAAAACAGGGGAGGAACACCGGGGAGCTGTTTTTT.

The chain combines TRBV29-1 with TRBJ2-7; 9 bases agree with TRBD1. The J segment lost 3 bases and the V segment lost 7 bases, leaving 13 bases of the junction unmatched. Germline CDR1 is SQVTM and CDR2 is ANQGSEA. This CDR3 has 15 amino acids. The CDR3 DNA sequence: TGCAGCGCCAAAGGAGGTGGGACAGGGATCTACGAGCAGTACTTC. Protein product: CSAKGGGTGIYEQYF.

This chain joins TRBV20-1 and TRBJ2-7; 10 positions match TRBD2. The CDR3 covers 14 residues. Unmatched junction bases numbered 10, after V lost 5 bases and J lost 6 bases. CDR1 and CDR2 from the germline V gene are DFQATT and SNEGSKA (reference sequence). This CDR3 is CSAGRSSGSAEQYF. CDR3 sequence (DNA): TGCAGTGCTGGACGATCTAGCGGGAGCGCCGAGCAGTACTTC.

This chain joins TRBV10-3 and TRBJ2-7, with 7 bases fitting TRBD2. The CDR3 contains 12 residues. J lost 9 bases, V lost 10 bases, and 12 bases had no gene match. The germline V gene has CDR1 ENHRY and CDR2 SYGVKD. The DNA of the CDR3 is TGTGCCACCCTAACGGGGGGTACGATGCAGTACTTC. Translated: CATLTGGTMQYF.

J is TRBJ1-2 and V is TRBV2, with TRBD1 matching over 9 bases. The ends lost 3 bases at V and 7 bases at J; junction bases unmatched: 6. This CDR3 contains 14 residues. Germline-derived CDR1 and CDR2 are SNHLY and FYNNEI. CDR3 coding DNA: TGTGCCAGCAGTGACTTAGGACAGGGGAGTGGCTACACCTTC. Amino acids: CASSDLGQGSGYTF.

The CDR3 DNA sequence: TGTGCCACGGGGGCTAGGGGCGATGAGCAGTTCTTC. Translation: CATGARGDEQFF. The V call is TRBV10-3, the J call TRBJ2-1; either TRBD1 or TRBD2 may fit D (6 bases each). The V and J ends lost 10 bases and 8 bases respectively, with 15 bases between them. CDR1 and CDR2 from the germline V gene are ENHRY and SYGVKD. CDR3 size: 12 residues.

The V call is TRBV12-3 or TRBV12-4, the J call TRBJ2-1; 11 positions match TRBD2. The CDR3 runs 14 residues. Germline trimming cut 5 bases from V and 5 bases from J; bases unmatched to any gene: 2. The CDR3 sequence: CASSQLAGDNEQFF. CDR3 nucleotides: TGTGCCAGCAGTCAACTAGCGGGGGACAATGAGCAGTTCTTC.

This chain joins TRBV4-2 and TRBJ2-2; no clear D. Trimming removed 0 bases from V and 6 bases from J, with 8 bases in between. CDR1 LGHNA and CDR2 YNFKEQ come from the germline V gene. This CDR3 region has 14 residues. The CDR3 nucleotides read TGTGCCAGCAGCCAAGAGGATTCTTCCGGGGAGCTGTTTTTT. Protein: CASSQEDSSGELFF.

The rearrangement joins TRBV6-1 to TRBJ2-1, with D perhaps matching TRBD1 (6 bases). Between the trimmed V and J ends, which lost 3 bases and 15 bases, there was a span of 12 bases. The CDR3 totals 11 residues. CDR1 is MNHNS and CDR2 is SASEGT in the germline V gene. In DNA form, the CDR3 reads TGTGCCAGCAGTGATCTAACAGGGAGGTTCTTC. Translated, it gives CASSDLTGRFF.

This rearrangement joins TRBV3-1 to TRBJ2-6; D unclear. The ends were cut back, 1 base at V and 2 bases at J, with 6 bases in the middle. Germline V CDR1 and CDR2: LGHDT, YNNKEL (reference sequence). The CDR3 contains 15 residues. CDR3 DNA: TGTGCCAGCAGCCAAGCGGTGACTGGGGCCAACGTCCTGACTTTC. This encodes CASSQAVTGANVLTF.

The V gene is TRBV29-1, the J gene TRBJ1-1; D gene ambiguous. There are 12 residues in the CDR3. Per germline, CDR1 SQVTM and CDR2 ANQGSEA. V gave up 4 bases and J gave up 5 bases, with 11 bases separating them. In nucleotides, the CDR3 is TGCAGCGTTGGAGATCCGGGGACTGAAGCTTTCTTT. Its protein is CSVGDPGTEAFF.

This chain links TRBV4-2 with TRBJ2-1; TRBD2 agrees at 9 bases. Germline trimming cut 0 bases from V and 12 bases from J; bases unmatched to any gene: 12. The CDR3 sequence is 16 residues long. CDR1 is LGHNA and CDR2 is YNFKEQ in the germline V gene. The CDR3 spells CASSQEHPSGARAQFF. The CDR3 bases are TGTGCCAGCAGCCAAGAGCACCCTAGCGGGGCACGAGCGCAGTTCTTC.

The rearrangement joins TRBV25-1 to TRBJ2-7; D unresolved. V gave up 8 bases and J gave up 5 bases, with 19 bases separating them. The V gene's germline CDR1 is MGHDK and CDR2 SYGVNS. This CDR3 contains 14 residues. The CDR3 sequence is CASRISGRSDEQYF. CDR3 sequence (DNA): TGTGCCAGCCGCATATCAGGAAGGAGCGACGAGCAGTACTTC.

V usage is TRBV7-9 and J usage is TRBJ2-1, with 7 nucleotides matching TRBD1. The CDR3 is made up of 11 amino acids. The V segment lost 8 bases and the J segment 15 bases; nucleotides outside the gene matches: 10. Germline values: CDR1 SEHNR, CDR2 FQNEAQ (reference sequence). The CDR3 DNA reads TGTGCCAGCTCCATCGACAGGGATCGGTTCTTC. It encodes CASSIDRDRFF.

This chain links TRBV4-1 with TRBJ1-2, with unresolved D. This CDR3 is 16 amino acids long. From germline, CDR1 is MGHRA and CDR2 YSYEKL. The germline V and J ends were trimmed by 0 bases and 8 bases, with 19 bases remaining between them. CDR3 nucleotides: TGCGCCAGCAGCCAAGATACCCTTACTGCTCCGCGAGGCTACACCTTC. Translating it yields CASSQDTLTAPRGYTF.

V gene TRBV3-1 combines with J gene TRBJ2-5; 8 bases are a match to TRBD2. The junction had 4 bases not matched to a gene; V was cut back by 4 bases and J by 3 bases. The germline V gene encodes CDR1 LGHDT and CDR2 YNNKEL (reference sequence). The CDR3 totals 14 residues. CDR3 sequence: CASSPPGLEETQYF. The CDR3 DNA is TGTGCCAGCAGCCCCCCGGGACTAGAAGAGACCCAGTACTTC.

The rearrangement joins TRBV5-5 to TRBJ2-7, with D uncertain. The CDR3 runs to 13 residues. The V gene's germline CDR1 is SGHKS and CDR2 YYEKEE (reference sequence). The V end lost 4 bases, the J end lost 0 bases, and 8 bases lay between the germline ends. As DNA, the CDR3 is TGTGCCAGCAGCCCATACAGCTCCTACGAGCAGTACTTC. Amino acids: CASSPYSSYEQYF.

The rearrangement uses TRBV20-1 and TRBJ1-5, with D possibly TRBD1 on 5 matching bases. The CDR3 runs to 13 residues. In germline, CDR1 is DFQATT, CDR2 SNEGSKA (reference sequence). Deletions cut 3 bases from V and 2 bases from J, with 8 bases between. The CDR3 loop reads CSASQGGNQPQHF. For the CDR3, the DNA is TGCAGTGCTAGCCAGGGTGGCAATCAGCCCCAGCATTTT.

The J gene is TRBJ2-3, the V gene TRBV9; D is undetermined. The ends were cut back, 6 bases at V and 0 bases at J, with 14 bases in the middle. Germline values: CDR1 SGDLS, CDR2 YYNGEE. This CDR3 is built from 15 residues. CDR3 sequence reads: CASNQIVMSTDTQYF. The CDR3 region has the DNA TGTGCCAGCAATCAGATAGTCATGAGCACAGATACGCAGTATTTT. The full variable domain, rest sourced from reference TRBV9 and TRBJ2-3, is DSGVTQTPKHLITATGQRVTLRCSPRSGDLSVYWYQQSLDQGLQFLIQYYNGEERAKGNILERFSAQQFPDLHSELNLSSLELGDSALYFCASNQIVMSTDTQYFGPGTRLTVL.

The rearrangement uses TRBV29-1 and TRBJ2-1, with TRBD2 identical over 9 bases. This CDR3 has 12 residues. Germline CDR1 SQVTM, CDR2 ANQGSEA. Trimming cost V 7 bases and J 7 bases; bases outside gene matches: 5. The CDR3 nucleotides are TGCAGCGGGGAAGGACTAGCGAATGAGCAGTTCTTC. This translates into CSGEGLANEQFF.